The 32 T cell receptor beta chains below all came from one sample that was sequenced in a study of CD8+CD57+ T cells in acquired aplastic anemia. TCR beta VDJ and CDR3 profiles were obtained from a genomic DNA template. A single record per CDR3 protein comes from TCRdb applying MiXCR to the reads. The repertoire holds approximately 170,000 distinct CDR3 sequences, with roughly 56% as singletons. Sequencing was performed on sorted CD4+, CD8+, or CD8+CD57+ T cells (not recorded which) from PBMCs. The receptor source for this set is a human donor in good health, serving as a control.

The chain uses TRBV5-5 and TRBJ2-7; TRBD1 might be the D (7 bases). V was cut by 4 bases and J by 4 bases, with 9 bases left in between. The V gene's germline CDR1 is SGHKS and CDR2 YYEKEE (reference sequence). CDR3 length: 12 residues. The CDR3 here is CASSAGQYEQYF. As DNA, the CDR3 is TGTGCCAGCAGCGCGGGACAGTACGAGCAGTACTTC.

This clonotype has ten or more counts. J is TRBJ1-6 and V is TRBV29-1; tentative D call: TRBD1 (6 bases). The germline V gene encodes CDR1 SQVTM and CDR2 ANQGSEA. This CDR3 region has 13 residues. Trimming left V 6 bases short and J 7 bases short, with 13 bases between. This CDR3 reads CSVLWTENSPLHF. Here the CDR3 DNA reads TGCAGCGTCCTCTGGACAGAGAATTCACCCCTCCACTTT.

In this sample, this clonotype turned up many times. J is TRBJ1-5 and V is TRBV19; D is ambiguous. V lost 9 bases, J lost 6 bases, and 18 bases lay in between. The CDR3 spans 14 residues. From germline, CDR1 is LNHDA and CDR2 SQIVND (reference sequence). CDR3 in DNA: TGTGCCAGCAGAAGAGATAAAGGTCGTCAGCCCCAGCATTTT. Translation: CASRRDKGRQPQHF. Full variable domain (missing parts from reference TRBV19 and TRBJ1-5): DGGITQSPKYLFRKEGQNVTLSCEQNLNHDAMYWYRQDPGQGLRLIYYSQIVNDFQKGDIAEGYSVSREKKESFPLTVTSAQKNPTAFYLCASRRDKGRQPQHFGDGTRLSIL.

The rearrangement links TRBV10-3 to TRBJ2-5, with TRBD2 identical over 11 bases. Trimming removed 2 bases from V and 7 bases from J; junction bases left unmatched: 3. The germline V gene has CDR1 ENHRY and CDR2 SYGVKD. The CDR3 length is 14 residues. CDR3 nucleotides: TGTGCCATCAGTGAGACTAGCGGGGGACTGACCCAGTACTTC. Encoded protein: CAISETSGGLTQYF.

V gene TRBV19 combines with J gene TRBJ1-5; D not certain. The CDR3 length is 13 residues. Germline-derived CDR1 and CDR2 are LNHDA and SQIVND (reference sequence). Trimming took 7 bases from V and 10 from J, leaving 17 bases between them. The CDR3 coding sequence is TGTGCCAGTACCACGGACCGTTATAGTCCCCAGCATTTT. Translating it yields CASTTDRYSPQHF.

The chain employs TRBV15 and TRBJ2-1, with 8 nucleotides matching TRBD2. V lost 1 base, J lost 8 bases, and 10 bases stayed unmatched. The CDR3 is 16 amino acids. CDR1 and CDR2 from the germline V gene are LNHNV and YYDKDF (reference sequence). CDR3 residues: CATSRGSAGGRDEQFF. CDR3 nucleotide sequence: TGTGCCACCAGCAGAGGGTCGGCGGGGGGCAGGGATGAGCAGTTCTTC.

This sequence joins TRBV20-1 and TRBJ1-2; 7 bases match TRBD1. From germline, CDR1 is DFQATT and CDR2 SNEGSKA (reference sequence). V lost 6 bases, J lost 1 base, and 5 bases stayed unmatched. CDR3 length: 13 residues. As DNA, the CDR3 is TGCAGTGCCGGAGGGGACAGTAACTATGGCTACACCTTC. This encodes CSAGGDSNYGYTF.

Ten or more counts support this clonotype. An end of the junction differs from the germline gene, which may be a read error. Here the CDR3 reads CASSPGQQNTEALF. The DNA for the CDR3 is TGCGCCAGCAGCCCGGGACAGCAGAACACTGAAGCTCTCTTT. The J gene is TRBJ1-1, the V gene TRBV5-1; TRBD1 agrees at 7 bases. The CDR3 runs 14 residues. Germline lookup yields CDR1 SGHRS and CDR2 YFSETQ. The full variable domain, rest sourced from reference TRBV5-1 and TRBJ1-1, is KAGVTQTPRYLIKTRGQQVTLSCSPISGHRSVSWYQQTPGQGLQFLFEYFSETQRNKGNFPGRFSGRQFSNSRSEMNVSTLELGDSALYLCASSPGQQNTEALFGQGTRLTVV.

This clonotype has at least ten counts. As DNA, the CDR3 is TGTGCCAGCAGCCCCGGGACAGCCGGTCGGGGCTACACCTTC. It encodes CASSPGTAGRGYTF. The V gene is TRBV6-4, the J gene TRBJ1-2; 7 bases are shared with TRBD1. The V gene end was trimmed by 6 bases and the J gene end by 8 bases; junction bases not matched to a gene: 12. This CDR3 is built from 14 residues. In germline, CDR1 is MRHNA, CDR2 SNTAGT.

The chain is built from TRBV5-1 and TRBJ1-6; 7 bases line up with TRBD1. The trim removed 3 bases at V and 4 bases at J, leaving 4 bases unmatched. The germline V gene has CDR1 SGHRS and CDR2 YFSETQ. The CDR3 sequence is 15 residues long. CDR3 region: CASSWLDRYNSPLHF. DNA for the CDR3: TGCGCCAGCAGCTGGCTGGACAGGTATAATTCACCCCTCCACTTT. The whole variable domain, filled in from reference TRBV5-1 and TRBJ1-6, reads KAGVTQTPRYLIKTRGQQVTLSCSPISGHRSVSWYQQTPGQGLQFLFEYFSETQRNKGNFPGRFSGRQFSNSRSEMNVSTLELGDSALYLCASSWLDRYNSPLHFGNGTRLTVT.

This clonotype was observed many times. The V call is TRBV6-2 or TRBV6-3, the J call TRBJ2-3; D is uncertain. Trimming left V 0 bases short and J 4 bases short, with 5 bases between. Per the germline V gene, CDR1 is MNHEY and CDR2 is SVGEGT. CDR3 length equals 13 residues. The CDR3, as DNA: TGTGCCAGCAGTTACTCGGTTGCAGATACGCAGTATTTT. Translating gives CASSYSVADTQYF.

This clonotype was counted at least ten times. A much larger clone lies a single base off, so this may be a read error. This chain joins TRBV20-1 and TRBJ2-3, with D perhaps matching TRBD1 or TRBD2 (5 bases each). Germline loops: CDR1 DFQATT, CDR2 SNEGSKA (reference sequence). This CDR3 is 16 amino acids long. The V end lost 3 bases, the J end lost 1 base, and 17 bases lay between the germline ends. Here the CDR3 reads CSASPRSEGRTDTQYF. The CDR3 DNA is TGCAGTGCTAGTCCCCGGTCTGAGGGGCGCACAGATACGCAGTATTTT.

J is TRBJ1-5 and V is TRBV4-1; D might be TRBD1 (5 bases). V was cut by 0 bases and J by 11 bases, with 11 bases left in between. CDR1 is MGHRA, CDR2 YSYEKL, per germline. The CDR3 covers 13 residues. CDR3 DNA: TGCGCCAGCAGCCAAGATGGCGGGGGGGCCCAGCATTTT. Its translation is CASSQDGGGAQHF.

The chain uses TRBV7-2 and TRBJ1-1; the match to TRBD1 covers 7 bases. J gave up 1 base and V 3 bases, and 5 bases lay outside the gene matches. The CDR3 is 15 amino acids. The germline V gene has CDR1 SGHTA and CDR2 FQGNSA. In DNA, the CDR3 is TGTGCCAGCAGCTTTAGAGGGGGCTCGAACACTGAAGCTTTCTTT. Translation gives CASSFRGGSNTEAFF. Supplemented by reference TRBV7-2 and TRBJ1-1, the full variable domain reads GAGVSQSPSNKVTEKGKDVELRCDPISGHTALYWYRQSLGQGLEFLIYFQGNSAPDKSGLPSDRFSAERTGGSVSTLTIQRTQQEDSAVYLCASSFRGGSNTEAFFGQGTRLTVV.

This clonotype came up once. One junction end does not reproduce the germline sequence, and a read error may be involved. J is TRBJ1-6 and V is TRBV10-1; 7 bases are shared with TRBD1. The CDR3 sequence is 14 residues long. Germline CDR1 is WNHNN and CDR2 is SYGVQD (reference sequence). CDR3 region: CASRPGTDNSPLHF. DNA for the CDR3: TGTGCCAGCAGGCCCGGGACAGATAATTCACCCCTCCACTTT.

Points on this clonotype: This may stem from a read error, because a much larger clone lies one nucleotide away. The chain carries TRBV28 and TRBJ1-1; D perhaps matches TRBD1 (5 bases). The CDR3 loop spans 12 amino acids. CDR1 is MDHEN and CDR2 is SYDVKM in the germline V gene. The CDR3 loop is CVSSWGFTEAFF. The CDR3 coding sequence is TGTGTCAGCAGTTGGGGCTTTACTGAAGCTTTCTTT.

The CDR3, as DNA: TGTGCCAGCAGCCCCGGACAGGCCAATTCACCCCTCCACTTT. Translation gives CASSPGQANSPLHF. V gene TRBV7-9 combines with J gene TRBJ1-6, with TRBD1 matching over 7 bases. This CDR3 spans 14 amino acids. CDR1 SEHNR and CDR2 FQNEAQ come from the germline V gene (reference sequence). The J segment lost 7 bases and the V segment lost 5 bases, leaving 5 bases of the junction unmatched.

This clonotype has ten or more counts. The chain employs TRBV20-1 and TRBJ1-6; D gene unclear. Looked up from germline, CDR1 is DFQATT and CDR2 is SNEGSKA (reference sequence). The CDR3 spans 13 residues. The germline V and J ends were trimmed by 6 bases and 2 bases, with 8 bases remaining between them. The CDR3, as DNA: TGCAGTGCGGTCAAAACCTATAATTCACCCCTCCACTTT. Its translation is CSAVKTYNSPLHF.

The chain carries TRBV7-3 and TRBJ2-7, with D tentatively TRBD1 or TRBD2 (5 bases each). The CDR3 consists of 14 residues. Deletions cut 3 bases from V and 3 bases from J, with 12 bases between. Germline lookup yields CDR1 SGHTA and CDR2 FQGTGA. The CDR3 DNA reads TGTGCCAGCAGCTTCCGGGACCGATACTACGAGCAGTACTTC. Its protein product is CASSFRDRYYEQYF.

This clonotype was detected many times. The gene calls are TRBV2 and TRBJ2-7; the D gene is possibly TRBD2 (6 bases). The length of the CDR3 is 15 residues. V was pared by 5 bases and J by 3 bases, with 17 bases between. Germline V gene sequence: CDR1 SNHLY, CDR2 FYNNEI. The CDR3 loop is CASSYSAQGGYEQYF. The CDR3 nucleotides are TGTGCCAGCAGTTATAGCGCTCAGGGAGGCTACGAGCAGTACTTC.

V and J are TRBV4-1 and TRBJ2-3; 9 nucleotides align to TRBD2. The germline V gene encodes CDR1 MGHRA and CDR2 YSYEKL. With 4 bases clipped from V and 1 base from J, the junction kept 15 bases outside the gene matches. The CDR3 is 19 amino acids. In nucleotides, the CDR3 is TGCGCCAGCAGCCCACCGCTCGATTGGGCGGGGGGGCGCACAGATACGCAGTATTTT. Translated: CASSPPLDWAGGRTDTQYF.

There are many counts of this clonotype. V gene TRBV18 combines with J gene TRBJ2-7; D is ambiguous. This CDR3 is 12 amino acids long. Germline V gene sequence: CDR1 KGHSH, CDR2 LQKENI. V lost 3 bases, J lost 12 bases, and 15 bases lay in between. This CDR3 is CASSPDSSGSYF. Written as DNA, the CDR3 is TGTGCCAGCTCACCTGATTCTAGTGGGTCGTACTTC. Looking up the rest from reference TRBV18 and TRBJ2-7 gives the full variable domain: NAGVMQNPRHLVRRRGQEARLRCSPMKGHSHVYWYRQLPEEGLKFMVYLQKENIIDESGMPKERFSAEFPKEGPSILRIQQVVRGDSAAYFCASSPDSSGSYFGPGTRLTVT.

The J gene is TRBJ1-1, the V gene TRBV3-1, with a weak D call TRBD1 (6 bases). Trimming took 8 bases from V and 4 from J, leaving 14 bases between them. Germline CDR1 LGHDT, CDR2 YNNKEL (reference sequence). The CDR3 totals 13 residues. The CDR3 region has the DNA TGTGCCAGCGGACAGTCCGGAGGCACTGAAGCTTTCTTT. Protein sequence: CASGQSGGTEAFF.

This clonotype was counted between two and nine times. V is TRBV20-1 and J is TRBJ1-2; tentative D call: TRBD1 (5 bases). Trimming left V 3 bases short and J 8 bases short, with 16 bases between. Germline V lookup: CDR1 DFQATT, CDR2 SNEGSKA (reference sequence). This CDR3 contains 13 residues. The CDR3 coding sequence is TGCAGTGCTAGGACGGGGGGTGGGAAAGGCTACACCTTC. This codes for CSARTGGGKGYTF.

The chain has TRBV19 and TRBJ2-7; 11 bases match TRBD2. V lost 4 bases to trimming and J lost 2 bases; unmatched junction nucleotides: 4. CDR1 is LNHDA, CDR2 SQIVND, per germline (reference sequence). The CDR3 covers 15 residues. CDR3 bases: TGTGCCAGTAGTAGAACTAGCGGGAGCGCCTACGAGCAGTACTTC. It encodes CASSRTSGSAYEQYF.

This clonotype was seen many times. CDR3 DNA sequence: TGCAGTGCTAGAAAAGGGACAGCAACTTATACAGATACGCAGTATTTT. Amino acid sequence: CSARKGTATYTDTQYF. This sequence joins TRBV20-1 and TRBJ2-3, with 7 bases aligning to TRBD1. CDR3 length equals 16 residues. The V and J ends lost 2 bases and 3 bases, in that order; junction bases with no gene match: 11. The V gene's germline CDR1 is DFQATT and CDR2 SNEGSKA (reference sequence).

V gene TRBV19 combines with J gene TRBJ2-3; D possibly corresponds to TRBD2 (5 bases). The germline V gene has CDR1 LNHDA and CDR2 SQIVND (reference sequence). V was trimmed by 5 bases and J by 0 bases, leaving 12 bases between them. This CDR3 comprises 15 residues. The CDR3 DNA reads TGTGCCAGTAGTCGGCCGCGGGCCAGCACAGATACGCAGTATTTT. This translates into CASSRPRASTDTQYF.

This clonotype was seen ten or more times. The rearrangement links TRBV4-2 to TRBJ2-3, with TRBD2 matching over 8 bases. Germline CDR1 is LGHNA and CDR2 is YNFKEQ. After removal of 0 bases from V and 4 bases from J, the junction contained 6 bases not matched to a gene. The CDR3 covers 16 residues. For the CDR3, the DNA is TGTGCCAGCAGCCAAGATCATACGGGGGGGCCAGATACGCAGTATTTT. Encoded protein: CASSQDHTGGPDTQYF.

This clonotype was seen at least ten times. The V call is TRBV5-1, the J call TRBJ1-1; D is unclear. CDR1 is SGHRS, CDR2 YFSETQ, per germline. Trimming cost V 0 bases and J 1 base, with 7 bases left between them. The CDR3 contains 14 residues. The CDR3 loop reads CASSLEKPNTEAFF. The CDR3 region has the DNA TGCGCCAGCAGCTTGGAGAAGCCGAACACTGAAGCTTTCTTT.

This clonotype was detected once. The chain couples TRBV5-1 to TRBJ1-5; D is uncertain. With 3 bases removed from V and 7 bases from J, the gap between germline ends came to 8 bases. The CDR3 has 12 residues. CDR1 SGHRS and CDR2 YFSETQ come from the germline V gene. The CDR3 DNA is TGCGCCAGCAGCTCCTTTGGGCAGCCCCAGCATTTT. It translates to CASSSFGQPQHF. Complete variable domain (other parts from reference TRBV5-1 and TRBJ1-5): KAGVTQTPRYLIKTRGQQVTLSCSPISGHRSVSWYQQTPGQGLQFLFEYFSETQRNKGNFPGRFSGRQFSNSRSEMNVSTLELGDSALYLCASSSFGQPQHFGDGTRLSIL.

This clonotype has ten or more counts. This chain uses TRBV6-6 with TRBJ1-2; unclear D gene. The CDR3 runs to 14 residues. Trimming stripped 0 bases from V and 8 bases from J, with 13 bases between. Germline values: CDR1 MNHNY, CDR2 SVGAGI (reference sequence). CDR3 loop: CASSYSTDPRGYTF. The DNA for the CDR3 is TGTGCCAGCAGTTACTCCACGGATCCCAGAGGCTACACCTTC.

The chain uses TRBV15 and TRBJ2-7; 9 nucleotides line up with TRBD1. In germline, CDR1 is LNHNV, CDR2 YYDKDF (reference sequence). V was pared by 3 bases and J by 4 bases, with 1 base of the junction left unmatched. This CDR3 contains 13 residues. The CDR3 is CATSSGQGYEQYF. The DNA for the CDR3 is TGTGCCACCAGCAGTGGACAGGGGTACGAGCAGTACTTC.